This TCR beta chain was sequenced during a study of radiotherapy plus CTLA-4 blockade in lung cancer. Assay used: immunoSEQ multiplex PCR; TCRdb lists only in-frame clones, some missing. The sample records more than 75,000 clones, around 79% being singletons. The V gene end was trimmed by 4 bases and the J gene end by 3 bases; junction bases not matched to a gene: 7. This CDR3 comprises 15 residues. The V gene's germline CDR1 is SGHRS and CDR2 YFSETQ. The sequenced sample was peripheral blood, obtained from a patient treated with radiotherapy plus ipilimumab. The clonotype comes from a human donor with non-small cell lung cancer who had a partial response to radiotherapy plus ipilimumab. Some clones in this sample may be carry-over from other donors' samples. V usage is TRBV5-1 and J usage is TRBJ1-3, with 7 positions matching TRBD1. For the CDR3, the DNA is TGCGCCAGCAGCACTGACAGGGTAATTGGAAACACCATATATTTT. Its translation: CASSTDRVIGNTIYF.